This T cell receptor beta chain was profiled in a study of response to subunit inactivated influenza vaccine. Using its own MiXCR run on the RT-PCR reads, TCRdb lists one record per CDR3 protein. This sample carries around 160,000 distinct CDR3 sequences, approximately 11% of them seen once, and the ten largest clones take 9.5% to 15%. Study conclusions and caveats: Authors proposed each seasonal influenza vaccination draws in few new T cells.

From germline, CDR1 is KGHDR and CDR2 SFDVKD. V lost 7 bases and J 0 bases, leaving 12 bases between the germline ends. CDR3 length: 15 amino acids. This clonotype was detected many times. Its specificity is not known. The sample in question was non-naive T cells sorted from PBMCs, obtained more than 35 days after vaccination. J is TRBJ2-1 and V is TRBV24-1; D tentatively reads TRBD1 or TRBD2 (5 bases each). The source of this sequence is a man between 50 and 59 years old who received an inactivated influenza vaccine. CDR3 DNA sequence: TGTGCCACCAGCCTCGGGACCCTCTCCTACAATGAGCAGTTCTTC. Protein product: CATSLGTLSYNEQFF.